Each of the 24 T cell receptor beta chains below was sequenced from the same sample in a study of beta chain features in type 1 diabetes. TCRB transcripts that were expressed got sequenced, as all of the isolated RNA had been reverse transcribed. The assay was immunoSEQ multiplex PCR, and TCRdb's table has in-frame clones only and misses some. The table shows 900,000 or so clones, with roughly a sixth occurring only once. The sample comprised naive CD4+ T cells from blood. These receptor sequences come from a woman aged 18-35 years in good health.

This clone was seen a few times. The chain joins TRBV6-5 to TRBJ1-1; perhaps TRBD1 as D (5 bases). Trimming cost V 7 bases and J 4 bases, with 13 bases left between them. CDR3 size: 13 residues. Germline-derived CDR1 and CDR2 are MNHEY and SVGAGI. CDR3 sequence: CASNPGRRTEAFF. CDR3 coding DNA: TGTGCCAGCAATCCAGGGAGGCGCACTGAAGCTTTCTTT.

The chain couples TRBV10-3 to TRBJ1-2; the D is unclear. V was trimmed by 4 bases and J by 4 bases, leaving 16 bases between them. Looked up from germline, CDR1 is ENHRY and CDR2 is SYGVKD. The CDR3 is made up of 15 amino acids. The CDR3 here is CAISAPPAPSYGYTF. The CDR3, as DNA: TGTGCCATCAGTGCGCCGCCAGCTCCTTCCTATGGCTACACCTTC.

The rearrangement uses TRBV6-6 and TRBJ1-1; D ambiguous. Trimming removed 7 bases from V and 0 bases from J, with 9 bases in between. The CDR3 spans 13 residues. Germline loops: CDR1 MNHNY, CDR2 SVGAGI (reference sequence). CDR3 nucleotide sequence: TGTGCCAGCAAAAGCGGGATGAACACTGAAGCTTTCTTT. This encodes CASKSGMNTEAFF.

This clone has just one count. The CDR3: CASSMQGRGSGANVLTF. Written as DNA, the CDR3 is TGTGCCAGTAGTATGCAGGGGAGGGGCTCTGGGGCCAACGTCCTGACTTTC. The V call is TRBV19, the J call TRBJ2-6, with D perhaps TRBD2 (7 bases). The germline V and J ends were trimmed by 3 bases and 0 bases, with 12 bases remaining between them. This CDR3 is built from 17 residues. Looked up from germline, CDR1 is LNHDA and CDR2 is SQIVND (reference sequence).

The rearrangement links TRBV9 to TRBJ1-3; tentatively, D is TRBD1 (5 bases). This CDR3 contains 14 residues. Germline V gene sequence: CDR1 SGDLS, CDR2 YYNGEE. V dropped 3 bases and J dropped 10 bases, with 17 bases sitting between them. The DNA of the CDR3 is TGTGCCAGCAGCGGCCAGGGACTTTTTGGTACCATATATTTT. It translates to CASSGQGLFGTIYF.

The chain combines TRBV6-1 with TRBJ1-5; D remains ambiguous. Between the trimmed V and J ends, which lost 0 bases and 0 bases, there was a span of 6 bases. The CDR3 loop spans 15 amino acids. The germline gives CDR1 MNHNS, CDR2 SASEGT. In DNA form, the CDR3 reads TGTGCCAGCAGTGAAGCGGCGGGTAGCAATCAGCCCCAGCATTTT. Protein: CASSEAAGSNQPQHF.

This clone was recorded a few times. The rearrangement joins TRBV28 to TRBJ2-2, with 10 bases aligning to TRBD2. V trimming: 4 bases; J trimming: 6 bases; junction bases outside the gene matches: 5. Per the germline V gene, CDR1 is MDHEN and CDR2 is SYDVKM. The CDR3 totals 15 residues. CDR3 protein: CASSSLAGVAGELFF. The CDR3 nucleotides read TGTGCCAGCAGTTCGCTAGCGGGGGTGGCCGGGGAGCTGTTTTTT.

The CDR3 reads CASSLTDYYEQYF. Here the CDR3 DNA reads TGTGCCAGCAGCCTGACAGATTACTACGAGCAGTACTTC. The chain is built from TRBV28 and TRBJ2-7, with D perhaps matching TRBD1 (5 bases). The CDR3 sequence is 13 residues long. Germline values: CDR1 MDHEN, CDR2 SYDVKM. The ends were cut back, 6 bases at V and 3 bases at J, with 12 bases in the middle.

The chain carries TRBV2 and TRBJ2-2, with D maybe TRBD1 (5 bases). Trimming took off 6 bases at V and 5 bases at J, with 13 bases between the two ends. The germline V gene encodes CDR1 SNHLY and CDR2 FYNNEI. The CDR3 extends over 14 amino acids. CDR3 amino acids: CASSIQGLTGELFF. The CDR3 nucleotides read TGTGCCAGCAGCATCCAGGGTTTGACCGGGGAGCTGTTTTTT.

The chain recombines TRBV23-1 with TRBJ2-7; 7 bases map to TRBD2. TRBV23-1 is marked as an open reading frame, function uncertain. Unmatched junction bases numbered 29, after V lost 3 bases and J lost 0 bases. CDR3 length equals 23 residues. Here the CDR3 DNA reads TGCGCCAGCAGTCATGCAGGGCCCCCTGGACCGACTAGCCTACCGAAGAGCTCCTACGAGCAGTACTTC. Protein sequence: CASSHAGPPGPTSLPKSSYEQYF.

The chain combines TRBV27 with TRBJ2-1; TRBD2 matches at 8 bases. Per germline, CDR1 MNHEY and CDR2 SMNVEV (reference sequence). With V trimmed by 6 bases and J by 3 bases, 7 bases remained unmatched. The CDR3 loop spans 15 amino acids. CDR3 in DNA: TGTGCCAGCAGCCCTCCGGGACTAGGCTACAATGAGCAGTTCTTC. Protein sequence: CASSPPGLGYNEQFF.

This clone was observed a few times. CDR3 protein: CASSQAGTGVQETQYF. CDR3 nucleotide sequence: TGTGCCAGCAGCCAAGCCGGGACAGGGGTGCAAGAGACCCAGTACTTC. V and J are TRBV5-4 and TRBJ2-5; 10 positions match TRBD1. Unmatched junction bases numbered 8, after V lost 4 bases and J lost 2 bases. This CDR3 comprises 16 residues. The germline V gene has CDR1 SGHNT and CDR2 YYREEE (reference sequence).

The chain joins TRBV5-1 to TRBJ2-4; TRBD2 aligns across 8 bases. This CDR3 has 18 amino acids. The germline CDR1 and CDR2 sequences are SGHRS and YFSETQ. Trimming took 3 bases from V and 8 from J; bases not matched to a gene: 19. The CDR3 region is CASSSLPAGVYPKDIQYF. CDR3 in DNA: TGCGCCAGCAGCTCCCTTCCAGCGGGGGTATACCCCAAGGACATTCAGTACTTC.

This clone was observed a handful of times. The genes are TRBV25-1 and TRBJ1-2, with 8 positions matching TRBD1. The CDR3 consists of 13 residues. The V and J ends lost 5 bases and 8 bases, in that order; junction bases with no gene match: 7. CDR1 and CDR2 from the germline V gene are MGHDK and SYGVNS. In nucleotides, the CDR3 is TGTGCCAGCAGTCCCTGGACAGGGAACGGCTACACCTTC. This sequence encodes CASSPWTGNGYTF.

This chain links TRBV25-1 with TRBJ2-1; 10 bases map to TRBD2. The CDR3 sequence is 14 residues long. The germline V gene encodes CDR1 MGHDK and CDR2 SYGVNS. With V trimmed by 8 bases and J by 7 bases, 8 bases remained unmatched. The CDR3 here is CASRPSGSSNEQFF. The CDR3, as DNA: TGTGCCAGCCGGCCTAGCGGGAGTAGTAATGAGCAGTTCTTC.

The table lists this clone with a few counts. The chain recombines TRBV10-3 with TRBJ2-7, with 7 bases that match TRBD1. This CDR3 is built from 15 residues. After removal of 2 bases from V and 3 bases from J, the junction contained 7 bases not matched to a gene. The germline V gene encodes CDR1 ENHRY and CDR2 SYGVKD. In DNA form, the CDR3 reads TGTGCCATCAGTGAGCGGCCAGGGGGTATCTACGAGCAGTACTTC. The encoded protein is CAISERPGGIYEQYF.

J is TRBJ2-2 and V is TRBV10-3; D perhaps matches TRBD2 (6 bases). Between the trimmed V and J ends, which lost 5 bases and 1 base, there was a span of 14 bases. CDR1 and CDR2 (germline): ENHRY, SYGVKD. The CDR3 is made up of 16 amino acids. This CDR3 reads CAISPSGSGNTGELFF. In DNA, the CDR3 is TGTGCCATCAGTCCCTCTGGTAGCGGGAACACCGGGGAGCTGTTTTTT.

This clone was seen a few times. This rearrangement joins TRBV19 to TRBJ1-1; a possible D gene is TRBD1 (5 bases). The V gene lost 4 bases and the J gene lost 1 base, with 13 bases spanning the gap. The CDR3 covers 15 residues. CDR1 is LNHDA and CDR2 is SQIVND in the germline V gene (reference sequence). CDR3 sequence (DNA): TGTGCCAGTAGTACGAGGGCAGGGTCGAACACTGAAGCTTTCTTT. Residues: CASSTRAGSNTEAFF.

This clone has more than one count but fewer than ten. The genes are TRBV18 and TRBJ2-5; tentatively, D is TRBD1 (5 bases). The CDR3 sequence is 14 residues long. The ends were cut back, 5 bases at V and 0 bases at J, with 10 bases in the middle. Germline CDR1 reads KGHSH; CDR2 reads LQKENI. CDR3 protein: CASSFDSYQETQYF. For the CDR3, the DNA is TGTGCCAGCTCATTCGACAGTTACCAAGAGACCCAGTACTTC.

This clone was detected only a few times. The chain is built from TRBV28 and TRBJ2-1, with D possibly being TRBD2 (6 bases). This CDR3 has 19 residues. The V end was cut by 4 bases, the J end by 0 bases, with 22 bases between. CDR1 and CDR2 (germline): MDHEN, SYDVKM. CDR3 sequence reads: CASSSMGRGGRASYNEQFF. In DNA, the CDR3 is TGTGCCAGCAGTTCGATGGGGCGGGGAGGAAGAGCCTCCTACAATGAGCAGTTCTTC.

In this sample, this clone turned up a few times. The gene calls are TRBV7-9 and TRBJ1-3, with 8 bases lining up with TRBD1. V trimming: 3 bases; J trimming: 0 bases; junction bases outside the gene matches: 1. The CDR3 length is 15 residues. In germline, CDR1 is SEHNR, CDR2 FQNEAQ (reference sequence). The CDR3 loop reads CASSFRGLSGNTIYF. In DNA form, the CDR3 reads TGTGCCAGCAGCTTCAGGGGGCTCTCTGGAAACACCATATATTTT.

The chain has TRBV9 and TRBJ2-5; D uncertain. The CDR3 totals 13 residues. Trimming removed 4 bases at V and 1 base at J, with 8 bases between. Germline V CDR1 and CDR2: SGDLS, YYNGEE. As DNA, the CDR3 is TGTGCCAGCAGCCCTGACCTCCAAGAGACCCAGTACTTC. Translated: CASSPDLQETQYF.

There are a few counts of this clone. This chain joins TRBV28 and TRBJ2-1; D possibly corresponds to TRBD2 (6 bases). CDR3 size: 12 residues. The germline CDR1 and CDR2 sequences are MDHEN and SYDVKM. Between the trimmed V and J ends, which lost 11 bases and 1 base, there was a span of 9 bases. This CDR3 is CALRGSYNEQFF. The CDR3 DNA reads TGTGCCCTCCGGGGGTCCTACAATGAGCAGTTCTTC.

This chain connects TRBV15 to TRBJ2-7; 10 nucleotides match TRBD2. Unmatched junction bases numbered 6, after V lost 0 bases and J lost 4 bases. This CDR3 contains 16 residues. CDR1 LNHNV and CDR2 YYDKDF come from the germline V gene (reference sequence). DNA of the CDR3: TGTGCCACCAGCAGAGATTACGTGACTAGCGGGTACGAGCAGTACTTC. Its translation: CATSRDYVTSGYEQYF. Full variable domain (missing parts from reference TRBV15 and TRBJ2-7): DAMVIQNPRYQVTQFGKPVTLSCSQTLNHNVMYWYQQKSSQAPKLLFHYYDKDFNNEADTPDNFQSRRPNTSFCFLDIRSPGLGDTAMYLCATSRDYVTSGYEQYFGPGTRLTVT.